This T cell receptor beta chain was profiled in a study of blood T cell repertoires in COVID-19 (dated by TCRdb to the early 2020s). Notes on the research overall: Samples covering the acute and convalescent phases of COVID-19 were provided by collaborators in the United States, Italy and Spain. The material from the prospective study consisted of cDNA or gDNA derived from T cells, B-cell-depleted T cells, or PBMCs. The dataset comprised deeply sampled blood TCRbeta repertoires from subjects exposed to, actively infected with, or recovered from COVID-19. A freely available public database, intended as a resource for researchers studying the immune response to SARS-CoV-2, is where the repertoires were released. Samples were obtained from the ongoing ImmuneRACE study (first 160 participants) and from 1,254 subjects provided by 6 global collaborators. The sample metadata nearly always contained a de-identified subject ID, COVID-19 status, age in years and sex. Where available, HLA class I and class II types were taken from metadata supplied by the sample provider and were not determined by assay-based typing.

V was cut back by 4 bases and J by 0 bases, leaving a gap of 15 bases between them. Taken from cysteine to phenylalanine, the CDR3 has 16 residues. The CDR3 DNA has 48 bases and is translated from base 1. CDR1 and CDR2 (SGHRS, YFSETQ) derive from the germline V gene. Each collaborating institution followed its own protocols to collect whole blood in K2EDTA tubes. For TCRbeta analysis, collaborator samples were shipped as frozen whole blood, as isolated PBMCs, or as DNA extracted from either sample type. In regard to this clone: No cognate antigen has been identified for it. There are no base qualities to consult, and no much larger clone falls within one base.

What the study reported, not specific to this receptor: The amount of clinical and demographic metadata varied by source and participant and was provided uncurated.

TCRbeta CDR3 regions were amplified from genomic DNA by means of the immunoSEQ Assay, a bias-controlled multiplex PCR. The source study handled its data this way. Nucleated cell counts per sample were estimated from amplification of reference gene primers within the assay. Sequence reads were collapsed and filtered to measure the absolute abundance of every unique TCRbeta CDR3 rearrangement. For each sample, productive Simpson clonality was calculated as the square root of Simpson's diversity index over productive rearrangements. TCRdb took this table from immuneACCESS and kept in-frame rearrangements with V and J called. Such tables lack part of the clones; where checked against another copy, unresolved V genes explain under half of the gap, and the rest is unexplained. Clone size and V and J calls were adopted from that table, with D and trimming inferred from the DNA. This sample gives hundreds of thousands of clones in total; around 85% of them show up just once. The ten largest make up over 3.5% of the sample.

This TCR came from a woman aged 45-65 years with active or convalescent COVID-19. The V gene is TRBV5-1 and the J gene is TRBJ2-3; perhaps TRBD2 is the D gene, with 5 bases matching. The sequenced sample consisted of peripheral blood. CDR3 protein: CASSVRRGISTDTQYF. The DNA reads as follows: TGCGCCAGCAGCGTCCGTCGAGGGATTAGCACAGATACGCAGTATTTT.